One sample yielded the 23 T cell receptor beta chains listed below, sequenced in a study of shared clonotypes between healthy human individuals. Measured with immunoSEQ multiplex PCR; TCRdb has only the in-frame clones, and not every one. The sample includes some 680,000 clones, around 78% of them seen just once. Sequencing was carried out using memory CD4+ T cells sorted from blood. Subset here: CD45RA-negative fraction. These receptors came from a woman younger than 45 in good health.

The rearrangement joins TRBV14 to TRBJ2-2; tentatively, D is TRBD1 (7 bases). Trimming cost V 3 bases and J 0 bases, with 14 bases left between them. The germline V gene has CDR1 SGHDN and CDR2 FVKESK. This CDR3 region has 17 residues. This chain's CDR3 is CASSQRRGPANTGELFF. The CDR3 nucleotides read TGTGCCAGCAGCCAGAGGAGGGGGCCTGCGAACACCGGGGAGCTGTTTTTT.

This CDR3 reads CASSARGLNTEAFF. The CDR3 DNA sequence: TGTGCCAGCAGCGCCAGGGGCCTGAACACTGAAGCTTTCTTT. The gene calls are TRBV7-9 and TRBJ1-1, with D tentatively TRBD1 (6 bases). The germline V gene has CDR1 SEHNR and CDR2 FQNEAQ (reference sequence). This CDR3 is 14 amino acids long. The V gene lost 5 bases and the J gene lost 0 bases, with 10 bases spanning the gap.

The rearrangement joins TRBV5-1 to TRBJ2-1; 8 nucleotides line up with TRBD1. The length of the CDR3 is 21 residues. Per germline, CDR1 SGHRS and CDR2 YFSETQ. Trimming took 2 bases from V and 1 from J; bases not matched to a gene: 20. The CDR3 loop is CASSLPQPGQGPPSSYNEQFF. In DNA form, the CDR3 reads TGCGCCAGCAGCTTACCCCAGCCCGGACAGGGCCCGCCTAGTTCCTACAATGAGCAGTTCTTC.

The J gene is TRBJ2-5, the V gene TRBV7-2, with a possible D match to TRBD2 (6 bases). TRBJ2-7 explains the end of the DNA better; the J call may be wrong. There are 13 residues in the CDR3. Germline lookup yields CDR1 SGHTA and CDR2 FQGNSA. The CDR3 DNA sequence: TGTGCCAGCAGCCGCCCGGGGGTCTACGAGCAGTACTTC. It specifies CASSRPGVYEQYF.

This rearrangement joins TRBV29-1 to TRBJ1-2, with a weak D call TRBD1 (5 bases). V gave up 7 bases and J gave up 4 bases, with 10 bases separating them. Germline V CDR1 and CDR2: SQVTM, ANQGSEA. The CDR3 covers 11 residues. The CDR3 protein is CSGREAYGYTF. DNA for the CDR3: TGCAGCGGCAGGGAAGCCTATGGCTACACCTTC.

The chain uses TRBV7-9 and TRBJ2-7; D remains ambiguous. The CDR3 has 14 amino acids. The V end lost 1 base, the J end lost 3 bases, and 10 bases lay between the germline ends. Germline CDR1 reads SEHNR; CDR2 reads FQNEAQ (reference sequence). The CDR3 nucleotides read TGTGCCAGCAGCTTAGGGGCCAGCAACTACGAGCAGTACTTC. It specifies CASSLGASNYEQYF.

The chain employs TRBV7-9 and TRBJ2-3; D may be TRBD1 (5 bases). Between the trimmed V and J ends, which lost 5 bases and 2 bases, there was a span of 17 bases. The CDR3 has 16 amino acids. The germline gives CDR1 SEHNR, CDR2 FQNEAQ (reference sequence). The CDR3 reads CASSNFRATSTDTQYF. CDR3 DNA sequence: TGTGCCAGCAGCAATTTCAGGGCAACTTCCACAGATACGCAGTATTTT.

The V call is TRBV19, the J call TRBJ1-5; D gene unclear. The CDR3 sequence is 12 residues long. CDR1 LNHDA and CDR2 SQIVND come from the germline V gene (reference sequence). Trimming shortened V by 2 bases and J by 6 bases, and 5 bases separated the two germline ends. The CDR3 DNA is TGTGCCAGTAGTATAACCCTTCAGCCCCAGCATTTT. Translating gives CASSITLQPQHF.

The gene calls are TRBV27 and TRBJ2-7; 9 bases are a match to TRBD1. Germline CDR1 reads MNHEY; CDR2 reads SMNVEV (reference sequence). After removal of 7 bases from V and 5 bases from J, the junction contained 3 bases not matched to a gene. The CDR3 has 12 amino acids. In DNA, the CDR3 is TGTGCCAGCAAACAGGGGGCCCACGAGCAGTACTTC. It encodes CASKQGAHEQYF.

This clone was found a few times. V is TRBV7-9 and J is TRBJ1-1; unclear D gene. Per germline, CDR1 SEHNR and CDR2 FQNEAQ (reference sequence). Trimming cost V 11 bases and J 6 bases, with 13 bases left between them. CDR3 length: 11 amino acids. CDR3: CAGEMGSEAFF. The DNA for the CDR3 is TGTGCCGGGGAAATGGGGTCTGAAGCTTTCTTT.

The rearrangement uses TRBV6-1 and TRBJ2-7, with D possibly TRBD1 on 6 matching bases. This CDR3 is built from 13 residues. V was shortened by 4 bases and J by 6 bases, with 13 bases between the two germline ends. From germline, CDR1 is MNHNS and CDR2 SASEGT. The CDR3 DNA sequence: TGTGCCAGCAGTGGCCGCAGGGGCGTCGAGCAGTACTTC. Residues: CASSGRRGVEQYF.

The chain has TRBV5-1 and TRBJ1-4, with D possibly matching TRBD1 (6 bases). This CDR3 spans 15 amino acids. The ends were cut back, 0 bases at V and 1 base at J, with 7 bases in the middle. The V gene's germline CDR1 is SGHRS and CDR2 YFSETQ. In DNA form, the CDR3 reads TGCGCCAGCAGCTTGGGAGGGGGAACTAATGAAAAACTGTTTTTT. This gives the protein CASSLGGGTNEKLFF.

This chain connects TRBV6-5 to TRBJ2-2; D is unresolved. The V end was cut by 5 bases, the J end by 7 bases, with 11 bases between. The CDR3 runs 13 residues. CDR1 and CDR2 from the germline V gene are MNHEY and SVGAGI. CDR3 DNA sequence: TGTGCCAGCAGTGTAGTGCGGATCGGGGAGCTGTTTTTT. It encodes CASSVVRIGELFF.

There are a few counts of this clone. V gene TRBV28 combines with J gene TRBJ2-5; 8 bases match TRBD2. Germline V lookup: CDR1 MDHEN, CDR2 SYDVKM. V lost 8 bases and J lost 1; bases outside the gene matches: 12. The CDR3 runs 16 residues. CDR3 sequence reads: CASSDRGGIVQETQYF. CDR3 bases: TGTGCCAGCTCTGACCGGGGGGGAATTGTCCAAGAGACCCAGTACTTC.

V usage is TRBV19 and J usage is TRBJ2-3; perhaps TRBD1 as D (5 bases). The V gene lost 7 bases and the J gene lost 1 base, with 18 bases spanning the gap. The CDR3 consists of 16 residues. CDR1 and CDR2 from the germline V gene are LNHDA and SQIVND (reference sequence). CDR3 loop: CASNDWQGARTDTQYF. The CDR3 region has the DNA TGTGCCAGTAACGATTGGCAAGGGGCCCGCACAGATACGCAGTATTTT.

V and J are TRBV25-1 and TRBJ2-5, with TRBD1 matching 9 bases. The CDR3 is made up of 15 amino acids. J was trimmed by 2 bases and V by 4 bases; bases with no gene match: 5. The germline V gene encodes CDR1 MGHDK and CDR2 SYGVNS. The CDR3 protein is CASSVPGTGQETQYF. CDR3 bases: TGTGCCAGCAGTGTTCCCGGGACAGGGCAAGAGACCCAGTACTTC.

The chain couples TRBV19 to TRBJ1-3; D is perhaps TRBD1 (5 bases). In germline, CDR1 is LNHDA, CDR2 SQIVND (reference sequence). The length of the CDR3 is 16 residues. The V and J ends lost 5 bases and 0 bases respectively, with 14 bases between them. In DNA form, the CDR3 reads TGTGCCAGTAGTTGGGACGGCCCGACCTCTGGAAACACCATATATTTT. Translated: CASSWDGPTSGNTIYF.

The CDR3 DNA is TGTGCCAGCAGGGGTGGGACCTCGAACACTGAAGCTTTCTTT. Its protein is CASRGGTSNTEAFF. V is TRBV6-4 and J is TRBJ1-1, with a weak D call TRBD1 (5 bases). With 6 bases removed from V and 1 base from J, the gap between germline ends came to 12 bases. CDR1 is MRHNA and CDR2 is SNTAGT in the germline V gene. This CDR3 is built from 14 residues.

This clone was seen a few times. V usage is TRBV5-1 and J usage is TRBJ2-7, with 7 bases aligning to TRBD2. V shed 2 bases and J 5 bases; nucleotides not matched to a gene: 4. Per germline, CDR1 SGHRS and CDR2 YFSETQ. The CDR3 has 13 amino acids. The CDR3 sequence is CASSLRTSNEQYF. The CDR3 nucleotides read TGCGCCAGCAGCTTAAGGACTAGTAACGAGCAGTACTTC.

The V and J genes are TRBV4-2 and TRBJ2-5; no clear D. Deletions cut 5 bases from V and 2 bases from J, with 6 bases between. The CDR3 runs to 12 residues. Germline V gene data show CDR1 as LGHNA and CDR2 as YNFKEQ. The CDR3, as DNA: TGTGCCAGCAGCTTCCCACAAGAGACCCAGTACTTC. Amino acids: CASSFPQETQYF.

The chain combines TRBV14 with TRBJ2-6, with D uncertain. The CDR3 length is 13 residues. Looked up from germline, CDR1 is SGHDN and CDR2 is FVKESK. The V and J ends lost 6 bases and 1 base respectively, with 4 bases between them. CDR3 amino acids: CASRTSGANVLTF. DNA of the CDR3: TGTGCCAGCAGAACGTCTGGGGCCAACGTCCTGACTTTC. Full variable domain (missing parts from reference TRBV14 and TRBJ2-6): EAGVTQFPSHSVIEKGQTVTLRCDPISGHDNLYWYRRVMGKEIKFLLHFVKESKQDESGMPNNRFLAERTGGTYSTLKVQPAELEDSGVYFCASRTSGANVLTFGAGSRLTVL.

The gene calls are TRBV5-4 and TRBJ2-1; 9 nucleotides line up with TRBD2. The CDR3 sequence is 15 residues long. V shed 1 base and J 3 bases; nucleotides not matched to a gene: 2. Germline V gene sequence: CDR1 SGHNT, CDR2 YYREEE (reference sequence). For the CDR3, the DNA is TGTGCCAGCAGCTTGAATAGCGGGAGCTACAATGAGCAGTTCTTC. It specifies CASSLNSGSYNEQFF.

The genes are TRBV9 and TRBJ1-5; D gene uncertain. V was shortened by 3 bases and J by 0 bases, with 7 bases between the two germline ends. Germline V lookup: CDR1 SGDLS, CDR2 YYNGEE. This CDR3 has 14 residues. CDR3 residues: CASSGRYSNQPQHF. CDR3 DNA sequence: TGTGCCAGCAGCGGAAGGTATAGCAATCAGCCCCAGCATTTT.